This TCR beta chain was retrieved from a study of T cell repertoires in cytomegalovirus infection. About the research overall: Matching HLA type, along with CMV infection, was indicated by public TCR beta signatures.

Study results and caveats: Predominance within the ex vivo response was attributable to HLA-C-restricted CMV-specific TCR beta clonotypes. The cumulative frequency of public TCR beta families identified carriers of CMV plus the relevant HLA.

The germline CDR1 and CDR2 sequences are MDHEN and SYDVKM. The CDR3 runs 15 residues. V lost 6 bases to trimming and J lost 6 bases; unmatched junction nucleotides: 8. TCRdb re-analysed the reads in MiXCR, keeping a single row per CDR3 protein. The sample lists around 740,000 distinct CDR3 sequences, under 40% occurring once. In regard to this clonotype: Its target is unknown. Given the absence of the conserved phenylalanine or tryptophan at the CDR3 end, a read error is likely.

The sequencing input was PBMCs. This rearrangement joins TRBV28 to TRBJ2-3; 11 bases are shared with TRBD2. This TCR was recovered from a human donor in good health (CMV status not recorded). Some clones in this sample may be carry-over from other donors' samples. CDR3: CASRIAGGLFDTQYV. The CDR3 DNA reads TGTGCCAGCAGGATAGCGGGAGGGCTGTTCGATACGCAGTATGTT.